Here is one T cell receptor (beta chain) with its context. After removal of 3 bases from V and 7 bases from J, the junction contained 7 bases not matched to a gene. The CDR3 loop spans 16 amino acids. Germline CDR1 reads SGHNT; CDR2 reads YYREEE (reference sequence). This entry is derived from a study of shared clonotypes between healthy human individuals. Sequencing was performed with immunoSEQ multiplex PCR; in TCRdb, only in-frame clones are kept and a portion is missing. The table has fewer than 3 million clones, 80% to 95% seen once. This sequence was found in a man between 18 and 29 years old in good health. Some clones in this sample may be carry-over from other donors' samples. The sample taken for sequencing was naive CD4+ T cells from PBMCs. Subset of the sample: CD45RA+ positively selected. The genes are TRBV5-4 and TRBJ2-1, with 13 bases aligning to TRBD2. This CDR3 is CASSSSTGLAGNEQFF. The DNA of the CDR3 is TGTGCCAGCAGCTCGTCGACGGGACTAGCGGGGAATGAGCAGTTCTTC. The whole variable domain, filled in from reference TRBV5-4 and TRBJ2-1, reads ETGVTQSPTHLIKTRGQQVTLRCSSQSGHNTVSWYQQALGQGPQFIFQYYREEENGRGNFPPRFSGLQFPNYSSELNVNALELDDSALYLCASSSSTGLAGNEQFFGPGTRLTVL.